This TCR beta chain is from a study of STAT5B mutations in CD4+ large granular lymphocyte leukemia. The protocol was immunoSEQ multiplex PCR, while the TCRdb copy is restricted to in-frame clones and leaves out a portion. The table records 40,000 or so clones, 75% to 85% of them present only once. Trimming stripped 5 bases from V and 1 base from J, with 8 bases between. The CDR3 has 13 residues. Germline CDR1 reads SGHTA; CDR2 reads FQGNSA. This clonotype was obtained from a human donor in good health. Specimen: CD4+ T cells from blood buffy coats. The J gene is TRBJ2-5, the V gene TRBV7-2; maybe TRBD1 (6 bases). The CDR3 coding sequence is TGTGCCAGCAGCCGGGACACCCAAGAGACCCAGTACTTC. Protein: CASSRDTQETQYF.